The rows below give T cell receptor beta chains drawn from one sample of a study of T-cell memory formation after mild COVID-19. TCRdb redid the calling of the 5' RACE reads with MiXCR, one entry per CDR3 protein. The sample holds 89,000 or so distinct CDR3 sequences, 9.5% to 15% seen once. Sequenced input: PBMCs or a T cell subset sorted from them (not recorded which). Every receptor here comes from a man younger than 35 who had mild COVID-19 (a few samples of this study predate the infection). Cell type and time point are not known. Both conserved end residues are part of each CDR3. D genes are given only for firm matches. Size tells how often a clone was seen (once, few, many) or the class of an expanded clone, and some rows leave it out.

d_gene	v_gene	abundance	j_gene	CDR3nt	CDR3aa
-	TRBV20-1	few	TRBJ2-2	TGCAGTGCTAGAGGTTTCGAGGGCACCGGGGAGCTGTTTTTT	CSARGFEGTGELFF
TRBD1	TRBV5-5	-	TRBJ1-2	TGTGCCAGCAGCTTTGAGGGACAGAGCGTCTATGGCTACACCTTC	CASSFEGQSVYGYTF
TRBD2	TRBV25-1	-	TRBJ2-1	TGTGCCAGCACGGCGGGGGGGCGGAATGAGCAGTTCTTC	CASTAGGRNEQFF
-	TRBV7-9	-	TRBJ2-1	TGTGCCAGCAGCTTAGCCTACAATGAGCAGTTCTTC	CASSLAYNEQFF
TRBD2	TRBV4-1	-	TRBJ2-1	TGCGCCAGCAGCCTTCTAGCGGGGGGTACCTACAATGAGCAGTTCTTC	CASSLLAGGTYNEQFF
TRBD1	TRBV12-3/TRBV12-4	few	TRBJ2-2	TGTGCCAGCAGTTTATTCAGGGGGCAAGGAGCCGGGGAGCTGTTTTTT	CASSLFRGQGAGELFF
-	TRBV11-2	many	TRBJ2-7	TGTGCCAGCAGCTCCGATACCAGGGTGATTCCCTACGAGCAGTACTTC	CASSSDTRVIPYEQYF
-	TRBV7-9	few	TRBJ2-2	TGTGCCAGCAGCTTAACTCCTTCGTGGGAGCTGTTTTTT	CASSLTPSWELFF
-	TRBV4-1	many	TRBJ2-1	TGCGCCAGCAGCCCGATCGACAGCTCCTACAATGAGCAGTTCTTC	CASSPIDSSYNEQFF
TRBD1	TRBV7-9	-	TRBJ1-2	TGTGCCAGCAGCCAGGGGGTGGCTGACTATGGCTACACCTTC	CASSQGVADYGYTF
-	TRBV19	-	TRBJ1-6	TGTGCCAGTAGTCCCTTCCGATCGGGGCTCTCACCCCTCCACTTT	CASSPFRSGLSPLHF
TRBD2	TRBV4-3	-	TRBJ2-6	TGCGCCAGCAGCCAAGATCCAGGGAGGGACCTCTCTGGGGCCAACGTCCTGACTTTC	CASSQDPGRDLSGANVLTF
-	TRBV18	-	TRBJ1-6	TGTGCCAGCTCACCAGGGGGATCACCCCTCCACTTT	CASSPGGSPLHF
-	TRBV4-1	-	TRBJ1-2	TGCGCCAGCAGCCAAGACGCGCAGGGAACTAACTATGGCTACACCTTC	CASSQDAQGTNYGYTF
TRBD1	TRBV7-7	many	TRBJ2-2	TGTGCCAGCAGCCCCGGGACAGGGAACACCGGGGAGCTGTTTTTT	CASSPGTGNTGELFF
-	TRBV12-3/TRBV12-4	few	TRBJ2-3	TGTGCCAGCAGCCCTCGGAGGGTACTTAGCACAGATACGCAGTATTTT	CASSPRRVLSTDTQYF
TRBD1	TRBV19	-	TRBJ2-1	TGTGCCAGCCTCCACCGGGACAGTAGCCTCAGGGAGCAGTTCTTC	CASLHRDSSLREQFF
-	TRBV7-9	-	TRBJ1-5	TGTGCCAGCAGCTTAGCGGACGTCCCCTGGCCCCAGCATTTT	CASSLADVPWPQHF
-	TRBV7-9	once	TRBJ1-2	TGTGCAAGCACCATTCCTGCAGGGTTCGGATATGGCTACACCTTC	CASTIPAGFGYGYTF
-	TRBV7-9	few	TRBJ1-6	TGTGCCAGCAGCTTAGGGGGGCTTTCACCCCTCCACTTT	CASSLGGLSPLHF
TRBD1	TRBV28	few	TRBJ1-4	TGTGCCAGCAGCGAAACAGGGGCGGCTAATGAAAAACTGTTTTTT	CASSETGAANEKLFF
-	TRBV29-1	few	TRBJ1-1	TGCAGCGTTGATCGCAGCACTGAAGCTTTCTTT	CSVDRSTEAFF
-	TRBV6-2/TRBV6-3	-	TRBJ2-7	TGTGCCAGCAGTACACCAGGGAATCTCTACGAGCAGTACTTC	CASSTPGNLYEQYF
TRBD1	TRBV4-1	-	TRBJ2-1	TGCGCCAGCAGCCCACTAACAGGGGATACCTACAATGAGCAGTTCTTC	CASSPLTGDTYNEQFF
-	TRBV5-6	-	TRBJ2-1	TGTGCCAGCATCGGGACCTTCCGTGGAAACAATGAGCAGTTCTTC	CASIGTFRGNNEQFF
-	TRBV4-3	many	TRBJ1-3	TGCGCCAGCAGCCAAGATCGTGGAGCAGGAAACACCATATATTTT	CASSQDRGAGNTIYF